Shown below are 26 T cell receptor beta chains from a single sample sequenced in a study of T cell responses to AZD1222 COVID-19 vaccine. The assay was immunoSEQ multiplex PCR, and TCRdb's table has in-frame clones only and misses some. Of 110,000 to 150,000 clones in the sample, around 90% are singletons; the top ten hold around 1.7%. Material: peripheral blood, obtained on day 0 of AZD1222 vaccination. These TCRs come from an adult in good health.

This chain uses TRBV29-1 with TRBJ2-1; 9 bases fit TRBD1. V shed 4 bases, J shed 7 bases, and the junction held 14 bases outside the gene matches. The length of the CDR3 is 16 residues. Germline CDR1 is SQVTM and CDR2 is ANQGSEA. The CDR3 is CSVGPNRDRVANEQFF. In DNA form, the CDR3 reads TGCAGCGTTGGACCTAACCGGGACAGGGTTGCAAATGAGCAGTTCTTC.

The chain employs TRBV7-6 and TRBJ2-1; 10 nucleotides match TRBD2. V gave up 5 bases and J gave up 1 base; unmatched junction bases: 5. CDR1 SGHVS and CDR2 FNYEAQ come from the germline V gene. This CDR3 comprises 16 residues. CDR3 sequence (DNA): TGTGCCAGCAGCCAGTGGGGACTAGCGTCCTACAATGAGCAGTTCTTC. Translation: CASSQWGLASYNEQFF.

This rearrangement joins TRBV27 to TRBJ1-5, with TRBD1 matching 7 bases. Trimming cost V 8 bases and J 4 bases; bases outside gene matches: 8. Germline lookup yields CDR1 MNHEY and CDR2 SMNVEV (reference sequence). This CDR3 has 14 residues. The CDR3 is CASSWTGQNQPQHF. CDR3 DNA: TGTGCCAGCTCTTGGACAGGCCAGAATCAGCCCCAGCATTTT.

V is TRBV7-6 and J is TRBJ2-3; TRBD2 might be the D (6 bases). Trimming took off 5 bases at V and 3 bases at J, with 18 bases between the two ends. CDR1 is SGHVS and CDR2 is FNYEAQ in the germline V gene. This CDR3 comprises 16 residues. CDR3 region: CASSRKRVGITDTQYF. Written as DNA, the CDR3 is TGTGCCAGCAGCCGAAAGCGGGTCGGGATTACAGATACGCAGTATTTT.

V usage is TRBV30 and J usage is TRBJ1-5; TRBD1 might be the D (5 bases). V shed 4 bases and J shed 2 bases, with 9 bases lying between them. Germline V lookup: CDR1 GTSNPN, CDR2 SVGIG (reference sequence). CDR3 length: 13 residues. The DNA for the CDR3 is TGTGCCTGGAACTCAGGGCGCAATCAGCCCCAGCATTTT. Translation gives CAWNSGRNQPQHF.

The chain couples TRBV5-1 to TRBJ2-1, with TRBD2 matching 11 bases. CDR1 and CDR2 (germline): SGHRS, YFSETQ. The CDR3 loop spans 18 amino acids. After removal of 0 bases from V and 9 bases from J, the junction contained 14 bases not matched to a gene. CDR3 protein: CASSLVVAGGPLWGEQFF. The CDR3 DNA follows: TGCGCCAGCAGCTTGGTGGTAGCGGGAGGGCCGCTATGGGGTGAGCAGTTCTTC.

The chain links TRBV21-1 to TRBJ2-4; the table's D call of TRBD1 was not tested on the DNA. TRBV21-1 is a pseudogene locus. This CDR3 has 18 residues. This CDR3 is CASSKVGTRARAKNIQYF. DNA of the CDR3: TGTGCCAGCAGCAAAGTAGGGACAAGGGCCCGAGCCAAAAACATTCAGTACTTC.

The CDR3 nucleotides read TGCGCCAGCAGCTTGCGTGCGGGAGAGGGTACGGATACGCAGTATTTT. Residues: CASSLRAGEGTDTQYF. The chain uses TRBV5-1 and TRBJ2-3, with 7 bases that match TRBD2. Germline-derived CDR1 and CDR2 are SGHRS and YFSETQ. This CDR3 has 16 residues. The V gene end was trimmed by 1 base and the J gene end by 6 bases; junction bases not matched to a gene: 11.

V is TRBV11-2 and J is TRBJ1-2, with no clear D. V dropped 1 base and J dropped 0 bases, with 6 bases sitting between them. The V gene's germline CDR1 is SGHAT and CDR2 FQNNGV. This CDR3 is 14 amino acids long. The CDR3 DNA follows: TGTGCCAGCAGCTTAGGCATAGCTAACTATGGCTACACCTTC. Translating it yields CASSLGIANYGYTF. Supplemented by reference TRBV11-2 and TRBJ1-2, the full variable domain reads EAGVAQSPRYKIIEKRQSVAFWCNPISGHATLYWYQQILGQGPKLLIQFQNNGVVDDSQLPKDRFSAERLKGVDSTLKIQPAKLEDSAVYLCASSLGIANYGYTFGSGTRLTVV.

V and J are TRBV10-3 and TRBJ1-1, with 7 nucleotides matching TRBD1. V lost 4 bases to trimming and J lost 3 bases; unmatched junction nucleotides: 5. Germline V gene sequence: CDR1 ENHRY, CDR2 SYGVKD. The CDR3 has 14 residues. Here the CDR3 reads CAISVRQGYTEAFF. The CDR3 DNA follows: TGTGCCATCAGTGTACGACAGGGTTACACTGAAGCTTTCTTT.

This clone was detected once. Other DNA sequences from this sample encode an identical CDR3 as well. The CDR3 spells CASSLNRAYEQYF. The CDR3 DNA is TGTGCCAGCAGTTTGAACAGGGCCTACGAGCAGTACTTC. V usage is TRBV27 and J usage is TRBJ2-7; maybe TRBD1 (6 bases). Trimming pared 3 bases from V and 2 bases from J, leaving 8 bases between. Germline V lookup: CDR1 MNHEY, CDR2 SMNVEV (reference sequence). This CDR3 has 13 residues.

This rearrangement joins TRBV19 to TRBJ2-7; D remains ambiguous. The germline V gene has CDR1 LNHDA and CDR2 SQIVND (reference sequence). The V end was cut by 5 bases, the J end by 3 bases, with 14 bases between. This CDR3 spans 14 amino acids. The CDR3 DNA sequence: TGTGCCAGTAGTCCCGAGTTGGAGATCTACGAGCAGTACTTC. Protein sequence: CASSPELEIYEQYF.

CDR3 loop: CAWRTGGRSYEQYF. In DNA, the CDR3 is TGTGCCTGGAGGACAGGGGGCAGGTCCTACGAGCAGTACTTC. This sequence joins TRBV30 and TRBJ2-7, with 10 positions matching TRBD1. CDR1 and CDR2 from the germline V gene are GTSNPN and SVGIG (reference sequence). V shed 3 bases and J 1 base; nucleotides not matched to a gene: 3. The CDR3 is 14 amino acids.

This sequence joins TRBV5-8 and TRBJ1-2; no clear D. Trimming shortened V by 7 bases and J by 5 bases, and 24 bases separated the two germline ends. CDR1 is SGHTS and CDR2 is YDEGEE in the germline V gene. The CDR3 covers 16 residues. The CDR3: CASLGELDRLWYGYTF. In DNA, the CDR3 is TGTGCCAGCCTCGGCGAGCTGGACCGGCTATGGTATGGCTACACCTTC.

This clone was recorded a few times. CDR3 sequence reads: CASRGTGRSYEQYF. CDR3 DNA sequence: TGTGCCAGCAGGGGGACAGGGAGGTCCTACGAGCAGTACTTC. The rearrangement uses TRBV6-5 and TRBJ2-7; 9 bases align to TRBD1. The CDR3 runs 14 residues. Per germline, CDR1 MNHEY and CDR2 SVGAGI. Losses at the gene ends were 6 bases for V and 1 base for J; bases not matched to a gene: 4.

The V and J genes are TRBV21-1 and TRBJ1-1; no DNA check was done on the table's D call, TRBD1. TRBV21-1 is a known pseudogene. The CDR3 is 16 residues long. The CDR3 nucleotides are TGTGCCAGCAGCAAAGTCGGGGACAGCTTGAACACTGAAGCTTTCTTT. Translation gives CASSKVGDSLNTEAFF.

The chain carries TRBV5-4 and TRBJ1-2, with D perhaps TRBD1 (5 bases). Germline assignment: CDR1 SGHNT and CDR2 YYREEE (reference sequence). The CDR3 spans 14 residues. V shed 0 bases and J shed 8 bases, with 14 bases lying between them. Here the CDR3 reads CASSLGTNYWGYTF. The CDR3 DNA reads TGTGCCAGCAGCTTGGGGACAAATTACTGGGGCTACACCTTC. Based on the CDR3 plus reference TRBV5-4 and TRBJ1-2, the full variable domain is ETGVTQSPTHLIKTRGQQVTLRCSSQSGHNTVSWYQQALGQGPQFIFQYYREEENGRGNFPPRFSGLQFPNYSSELNVNALELDDSALYLCASSLGTNYWGYTFGSGTRLTVV.

This clone has more than one count but fewer than ten. V gene TRBV11-1 combines with J gene TRBJ1-3; D call uncertain. This CDR3 region has 15 residues. Trimming left V 2 bases short and J 0 bases short, with 8 bases between. Germline CDR1 is SGHAT and CDR2 is FQDESV (reference sequence). The CDR3 DNA reads TGTGCCAGCAGCTTACAGGATTACTCTGGAAACACCATATATTTT. It is translated as CASSLQDYSGNTIYF.

The gene calls are TRBV28 and TRBJ1-5; D uncertain. Trimming pared 3 bases from V and 2 bases from J, leaving 14 bases between. Germline values: CDR1 MDHEN, CDR2 SYDVKM. The CDR3 loop spans 16 amino acids. CDR3 in DNA: TGTGCCAGCAGTTTCGTCTCACTCCCGGGCAATCAGCCCCAGCATTTT. Translating gives CASSFVSLPGNQPQHF.

The gene calls are TRBV28 and TRBJ1-1; D gene unclear. The CDR3 is 13 residues long. Per germline, CDR1 MDHEN and CDR2 SYDVKM. V lost 10 bases, J lost 0 bases, and 12 bases lay in between. CDR3 region: CANNARLNTEAFF. The CDR3 DNA reads TGTGCCAATAACGCTCGGCTGAACACTGAAGCTTTCTTT.

CDR3 region: CASSLEATGIEQYF. In nucleotides, the CDR3 is TGTGCCAGCAGTCTAGAAGCAACGGGGATCGAGCAGTACTTC. The V and J genes are TRBV2 and TRBJ2-7, with D possibly TRBD2 on 5 matching bases. Germline assignment: CDR1 SNHLY and CDR2 FYNNEI. Trimming removed 5 bases at V and 6 bases at J, with 17 bases between. The CDR3 spans 14 residues.

The rearrangement joins TRBV27 to TRBJ1-3; the match to TRBD1 covers 7 bases. The germline gives CDR1 MNHEY, CDR2 SMNVEV (reference sequence). The junction had 3 bases not matched to a gene; V was cut back by 6 bases and J by 4 bases. The length of the CDR3 is 13 residues. The CDR3 sequence is CASRTGKGNTIYF. The CDR3 DNA reads as TGTGCCAGCAGGACAGGGAAAGGAAACACCATATATTTT.

The chain is built from TRBV5-1 and TRBJ2-5, with D possibly matching TRBD2 (6 bases). V lost 5 bases and J lost 0, with 20 bases in between. Germline assignment: CDR1 SGHRS and CDR2 YFSETQ. This CDR3 contains 17 residues. Here the CDR3 DNA reads TGCGCCAGCAGGGAGGGACCGCATTCCGACGACCAAGAGACCCAGTACTTC. Residues: CASREGPHSDDQETQYF.

This chain's CDR3 is CASSSTGYNEQFF. The CDR3 DNA is TGTGCCAGCAGTTCTACAGGATACAATGAGCAGTTCTTC. The chain uses TRBV28 and TRBJ2-1; perhaps TRBD1 as D (5 bases). Germline loops: CDR1 MDHEN, CDR2 SYDVKM. Trimming left V 4 bases short and J 4 bases short, with 8 bases between. CDR3 length: 13 amino acids.

This clone occurred once. The J gene is TRBJ2-1, the V gene TRBV11-2; D uncertain. The CDR3 runs to 15 residues. Germline V lookup: CDR1 SGHAT, CDR2 FQNNGV. V lost 3 bases, J lost 0 bases, and 9 bases lay in between. The CDR3 coding sequence is TGTGCCAGCAGCTTGTCCCCAAGCTCCTACAATGAGCAGTTCTTC. This encodes CASSLSPSSYNEQFF.

This sequence joins TRBV4-1 and TRBJ1-2, with D possibly TRBD1 on 6 matching bases. Germline CDR1 and CDR2: MGHRA and YSYEKL. V was cut by 1 base and J by 2 bases, with 17 bases left in between. The CDR3 is 17 residues long. This chain's CDR3 is CASSQVLSGQTNYGYTF. The CDR3 DNA sequence: TGCGCCAGCAGCCAAGTTCTTTCCGGACAGACAAACTATGGCTACACCTTC.